These 14 T cell receptor beta chains came from one sample sequenced in a study of blood T cell repertoires in COVID-19. Assay: immunoSEQ multiplex PCR; the TCRdb copy retains only in-frame clones and omits some. The sample includes roughly 360,000 clones, roughly 90% seen only once; the top ten take 0.97%. The sequencing input was PBMCs or T cells enriched from blood (not recorded which). The receptors were gathered from a woman aged 30 to 39 with acute COVID-19.

The chain joins TRBV19 to TRBJ1-2; D unresolved. The V and J ends lost 0 bases and 8 bases respectively, with 13 bases between them. The CDR3 contains 14 residues. Germline-derived CDR1 and CDR2 are LNHDA and SQIVND (reference sequence). The CDR3 sequence: CASSIDRFGMGYTF. DNA of the CDR3: TGTGCCAGTAGTATAGATCGGTTCGGGATGGGCTACACCTTC.

V usage is TRBV15 and J usage is TRBJ2-1; 11 bases align to TRBD2. The CDR3 covers 17 residues. The junction had 8 bases not matched to a gene; V was cut back by 0 bases and J by 7 bases. CDR1 LNHNV and CDR2 YYDKDF come from the germline V gene (reference sequence). For the CDR3, the DNA is TGTGCCACCAGCAGAGATCTCTTAGCGGGGGGGCGGAATGAGCAGTTCTTC. Residues: CATSRDLLAGGRNEQFF.

The V call is TRBV24-1, the J call TRBJ1-2, with TRBD1 identical over 7 bases. The CDR3 is 17 residues long. CDR1 is KGHDR and CDR2 is SFDVKD in the germline V gene. After removal of 4 bases from V and 7 bases from J, the junction contained 17 bases not matched to a gene. DNA of the CDR3: TGTGCCACCAGTGACTCGACCGAGGGACAGCCCTGGCTTGGCTACACCTTC. It codes for CATSDSTEGQPWLGYTF.

The rearrangement links TRBV7-7 to TRBJ1-4; 7 positions match TRBD1. Germline trimming cut 1 base from V and 8 bases from J; bases unmatched to any gene: 7. CDR1 and CDR2 (germline): SSHAT, FNYEAQ (reference sequence). CDR3 length equals 15 residues. Here the CDR3 reads CASSLGTGAQEKLFF. The CDR3 DNA reads TGTGCCAGCAGCTTAGGAACAGGGGCTCAGGAAAAACTGTTTTTT.

This sequence joins TRBV9 and TRBJ2-1; D is perhaps TRBD2 (6 bases). Per germline, CDR1 SGDLS and CDR2 YYNGEE. CDR3 length: 14 residues. V was clipped by 6 bases and J by 0 bases, with 10 bases between them. DNA for the CDR3: TGTGCCAGCAACTCCGGGAGCTCCTACAATGAGCAGTTCTTC. It codes for CASNSGSSYNEQFF. Supplemented by reference TRBV9 and TRBJ2-1, the full variable domain reads DSGVTQTPKHLITATGQRVTLRCSPRSGDLSVYWYQQSLDQGLQFLIQYYNGEERAKGNILERFSAQQFPDLHSELNLSSLELGDSALYFCASNSGSSYNEQFFGPGTRLTVL.

This clone was seen more than once but under ten times. The chain carries TRBV5-1 and TRBJ1-4; 11 nucleotides agree with TRBD1. Germline V gives CDR1 SGHRS, CDR2 YFSETQ. V dropped 4 bases and J dropped 2; count of bases not matched to a gene: 4. The length of the CDR3 is 16 residues. The CDR3: CASSPGTGGTNEKLFF. The CDR3 region has the DNA TGCGCCAGCAGCCCGGGGACAGGGGGGACTAATGAAAAACTGTTTTTT. The full variable domain, completed using reference TRBV5-1 and TRBJ1-4, is KAGVTQTPRYLIKTRGQQVTLSCSPISGHRSVSWYQQTPGQGLQFLFEYFSETQRNKGNFPGRFSGRQFSNSRSEMNVSTLELGDSALYLCASSPGTGGTNEKLFFGSGTQLSVL.

V usage is TRBV5-5 and J usage is TRBJ1-1; possibly TRBD1 for D (5 bases). This CDR3 contains 15 residues. V was shortened by 2 bases and J by 5 bases, with 16 bases between the two germline ends. Germline-derived CDR1 and CDR2 are SGHKS and YYEKEE (reference sequence). CDR3: CASSFGAGLRTEAFF. The CDR3 nucleotides are TGTGCCAGCAGCTTTGGGGCGGGGCTTAGGACTGAAGCTTTCTTT.

The chain combines TRBV27 with TRBJ2-3; D is possibly TRBD2 (6 bases). Trimming pared 0 bases from V and 2 bases from J, leaving 15 bases between. CDR3 size: 17 residues. Germline CDR1 reads MNHEY; CDR2 reads SMNVEV (reference sequence). In DNA form, the CDR3 reads TGTGCCAGCAGTTTATCGGGTGGCGGGGTTAACACAGATACGCAGTATTTT. As protein: CASSLSGGGVNTDTQYF.

This sequence joins TRBV9 and TRBJ2-3, with D tentatively TRBD1 (5 bases). V shed 2 bases and J shed 3 bases, with 13 bases lying between them. In germline, CDR1 is SGDLS, CDR2 YYNGEE. CDR3 length equals 15 residues. The CDR3 reads CASSVRPGLTDTQYF. The CDR3, as DNA: TGTGCCAGCAGCGTCCGGCCAGGGTTGACAGATACGCAGTATTTT.

The V call is TRBV11-2, the J call TRBJ2-7; 11 positions match TRBD1. The V and J ends lost 1 base and 3 bases, in that order; junction bases with no gene match: 2. This CDR3 region has 15 residues. CDR1 is SGHAT and CDR2 is FQNNGV in the germline V gene. The CDR3 loop reads CASSLGGTGGYEQYF. The DNA of the CDR3 is TGTGCCAGCAGCTTAGGCGGGACAGGGGGCTACGAGCAGTACTTC. The full variable domain, its missing parts supplied by reference TRBV11-2 and TRBJ2-7, is EAGVAQSPRYKIIEKRQSVAFWCNPISGHATLYWYQQILGQGPKLLIQFQNNGVVDDSQLPKDRFSAERLKGVDSTLKIQPAKLEDSAVYLCASSLGGTGGYEQYFGPGTRLTVT.

The rearrangement joins TRBV4-1 to TRBJ2-4; D may be TRBD2 (5 bases). V was clipped by 1 base and J by 11 bases, with 18 bases between them. CDR3 length equals 15 residues. Per germline, CDR1 MGHRA and CDR2 YSYEKL. The chain's CDR3 is CASSQVISASSVQYF. The CDR3 nucleotides read TGCGCCAGCAGCCAAGTAATCTCCGCTAGCTCGGTTCAGTACTTC.

The V gene is TRBV11-2, the J gene TRBJ1-1; D remains ambiguous. Germline CDR1 reads SGHAT; CDR2 reads FQNNGV. The CDR3 sequence is 14 residues long. With 6 bases removed from V and 5 bases from J, the gap between germline ends came to 16 bases. For the CDR3, the DNA is TGTGCCAGCAGTACGTTCTTTCGAGGGACTGAAGCTTTCTTT. Translating it yields CASSTFFRGTEAFF.

This clone is a singleton in its sample. This chain links TRBV5-6 with TRBJ2-7; D is perhaps TRBD1 (6 bases). V dropped 0 bases and J dropped 5 bases, with 18 bases sitting between them. Germline-derived CDR1 and CDR2 are SGHDT and YYEEEE. The CDR3 spans 16 residues. The CDR3 loop is CASSLEGTPRINEQYF. The DNA of the CDR3 is TGTGCCAGCAGCTTGGAGGGGACACCCAGGATCAACGAGCAGTACTTC. Combining the CDR3 with reference TRBV5-6 and TRBJ2-7 gives the whole variable domain DAGVTQSPTHLIKTRGQQVTLRCSPKSGHDTVSWYQQALGQGPQFIFQYYEEEERQRGNFPDRFSGHQFPNYSSELNVNALLLGDSALYLCASSLEGTPRINEQYFGPGTRLTVT.

J is TRBJ2-1 and V is TRBV9, with no clear D. Germline values: CDR1 SGDLS, CDR2 YYNGEE. Trimming stripped 0 bases from V and 7 bases from J, with 5 bases between. CDR3 length: 12 residues. The CDR3 loop is CASSVGQNEQFF. The DNA of the CDR3 is TGTGCCAGCAGCGTAGGGCAGAATGAGCAGTTCTTC.